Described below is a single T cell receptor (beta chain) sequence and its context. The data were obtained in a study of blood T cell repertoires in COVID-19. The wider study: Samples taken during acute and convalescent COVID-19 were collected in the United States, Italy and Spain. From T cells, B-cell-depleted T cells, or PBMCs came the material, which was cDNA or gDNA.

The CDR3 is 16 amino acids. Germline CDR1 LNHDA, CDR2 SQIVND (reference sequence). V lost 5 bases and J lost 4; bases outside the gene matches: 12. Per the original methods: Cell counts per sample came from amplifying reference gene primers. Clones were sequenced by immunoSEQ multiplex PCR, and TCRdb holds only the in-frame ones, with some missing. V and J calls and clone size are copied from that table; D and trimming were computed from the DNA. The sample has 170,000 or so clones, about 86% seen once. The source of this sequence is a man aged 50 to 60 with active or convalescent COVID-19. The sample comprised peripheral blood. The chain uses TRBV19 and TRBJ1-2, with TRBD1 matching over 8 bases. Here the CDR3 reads CASSETGVWASYGYTF. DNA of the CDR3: TGTGCCAGTAGTGAGACAGGGGTTTGGGCTTCCTATGGCTACACCTTC.